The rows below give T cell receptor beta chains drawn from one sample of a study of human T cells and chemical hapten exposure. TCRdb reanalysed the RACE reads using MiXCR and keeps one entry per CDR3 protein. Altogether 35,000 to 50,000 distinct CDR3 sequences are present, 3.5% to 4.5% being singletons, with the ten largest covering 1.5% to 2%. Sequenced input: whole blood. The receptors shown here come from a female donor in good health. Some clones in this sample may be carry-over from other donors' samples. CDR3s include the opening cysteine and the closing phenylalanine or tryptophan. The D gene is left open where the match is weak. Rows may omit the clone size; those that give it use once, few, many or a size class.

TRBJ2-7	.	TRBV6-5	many	TGTGCCAGCACCGACAGAACCACGTACGAGCAGTACTTC	CASTDRTTYEQYF
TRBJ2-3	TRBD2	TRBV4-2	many	TGTGCCAGCAGCCAAGATGGTAGGCTAGCGGGGGGATCAAACACAGATACGCAGTATTTT	CASSQDGRLAGGSNTDTQYF
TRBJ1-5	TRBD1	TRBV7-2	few	TGTGCCAGCAGCTTAAGACAGGGAGGAGTTTTAGGCCAGCCCCAGCATTTT	CASSLRQGGVLGQPQHF
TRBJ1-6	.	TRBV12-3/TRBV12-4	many	TGTGCCAGCAGTTCTCCGGGACATCAAAATTCACCCCTCCACTTT	CASSSPGHQNSPLHF
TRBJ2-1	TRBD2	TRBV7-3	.	TGTGCCAGCAGCCCGCTAGCGGGGGCCTACAATGAGCAGTTCTTC	CASSPLAGAYNEQFF
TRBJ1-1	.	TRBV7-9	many	TGTGCCAGCAGCTTATCCAGTGGCGTGGGGTACACTGAAGCTTTCTTT	CASSLSSGVGYTEAFF
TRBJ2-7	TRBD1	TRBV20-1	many	TGCAGTGCTGCCGGCTGGTTTACAGGGGTCTCCTACGAGCAGTACTTC	CSAAGWFTGVSYEQYF
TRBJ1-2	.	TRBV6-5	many	TGTGCCAGCAGCCCCGGACGGGTCTATGGCTACACCTTC	CASSPGRVYGYTF
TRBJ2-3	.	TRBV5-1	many	TGCGCCAGCAGCTTGGTGGGGTTGAACGGTGCAGATACGCAGTATTTT	CASSLVGLNGADTQYF
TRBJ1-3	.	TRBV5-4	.	TGTGCCAGCAGCCCAGGACGGCCCTCTGGAAACACCATATATTTT	CASSPGRPSGNTIYF
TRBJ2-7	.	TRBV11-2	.	TGTGCCAGCAGCTTAGATCCCGCCGTATACGGGCAGTACTTC	CASSLDPAVYGQYF
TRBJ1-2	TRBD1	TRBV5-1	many	TGCGCCAGCAGCCCCAGGACAGGAAACTATGGCTACACCTTC	CASSPRTGNYGYTF
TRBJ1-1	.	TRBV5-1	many	TGCGCCAGCAGCTCCGTGGGACCCAGCATGAACACTGAAGCTTTCTTT	CASSSVGPSMNTEAFF
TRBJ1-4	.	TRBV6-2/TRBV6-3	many	TGTGCCAGCAGTTACGGATCAGGGACGACTAATGAAAAACTGTTTTTT	CASSYGSGTTNEKLFF
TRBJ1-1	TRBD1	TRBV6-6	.	TGTGCCAGCAGTTATAGGACAGGGGTTGAAGCTTTCTTT	CASSYRTGVEAFF
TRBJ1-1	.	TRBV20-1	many	TGCAGTGCTAATCTTTACACTGAAGCTTTCTTT	CSANLYTEAFF
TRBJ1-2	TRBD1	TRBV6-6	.	TGTGCCAGCAGTTACGATGGGGCAGGGGGAAAAAACTATGGCTACACCTTC	CASSYDGAGGKNYGYTF
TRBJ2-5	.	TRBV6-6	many	TGTGCCAGCAGTCAAGGGGAGACCCAGTACTTC	CASSQGETQYF
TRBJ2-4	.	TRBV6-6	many	TGTGCCAGCAGTTCTTGGGGGGACATTCAGTACTTC	CASSSWGDIQYF
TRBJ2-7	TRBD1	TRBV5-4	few	TGTGCCAGCAGCTTGACAGGGGGCCACGAGCAGTACTTC	CASSLTGGHEQYF
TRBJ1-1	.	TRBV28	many	TGTGCCAGCAGTGAGGTGAACACTGAAGCTTTCTTT	CASSEVNTEAFF
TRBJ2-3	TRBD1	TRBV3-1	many	TGTGCCAGCAGCCGTCGGGACAGGGGGCGGAGGGATACGCAGTATTTT	CASSRRDRGRRDTQYF
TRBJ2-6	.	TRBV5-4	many	TGTGCCAGCAGCCACCCTGGGGGCGGCTCTGGGGCCAACGTCCTGACTTTC	CASSHPGGGSGANVLTF
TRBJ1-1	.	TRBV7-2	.	TGTGCCAGCAGCTTAGCGAGGGGGAACAGGCCAAAAACTGAAGCTTTATTT	CASSLARGNRPKTEALF
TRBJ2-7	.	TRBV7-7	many	TGTGCTAGCAGCGACGGACCATCCTACGAGCAGTACTTC	CASSDGPSYEQYF
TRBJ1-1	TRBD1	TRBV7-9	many	TGTGCCAGCAGCTTTAACGGACAGGGTAGGATGGACACTGAAGCTTTCTTT	CASSFNGQGRMDTEAFF
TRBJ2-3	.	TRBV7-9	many	TGTGCCAGCAGCCACCCAGGTAGCACAGATACGCAGTATTTT	CASSHPGSTDTQYF
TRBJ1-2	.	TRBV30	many	TGTGCCTGGAGGGGGCCGGGCTATGGCTACACCTTC	CAWRGPGYGYTF
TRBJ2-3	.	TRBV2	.	TGTGCCAGCAGTGAAAATGGGGGCACAGATACGCAGTATTTT	CASSENGGTDTQYF
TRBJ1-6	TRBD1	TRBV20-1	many	TGCAGTGCTAGATCTGACAGGGATAATTCACCCCTCCACTTT	CSARSDRDNSPLHF
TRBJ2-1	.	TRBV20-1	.	TGCAGTGCTAGTCAATTAACAGGGGGGGACAATGAGCAGTTCTTC	CSASQLTGGDNEQFF
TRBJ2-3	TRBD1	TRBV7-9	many	TGTGCCAGCAGCTATTTGCGGACAGGCTACACAGATACGCAGTATTTT	CASSYLRTGYTDTQYF
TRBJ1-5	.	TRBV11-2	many	TGTGCCAGCAGCTTAGTACCGGAAGTCCAGCCCCAGCATTTT	CASSLVPEVQPQHF
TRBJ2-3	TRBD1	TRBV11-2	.	TGTGCCAGCAGCTCGGACAGGGTTACAGATACGCAGTATTTT	CASSSDRVTDTQYF
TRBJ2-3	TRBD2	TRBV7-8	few	TGTGCCAGCAGCACTCTAGCGGGGGGCGGGACAGATACGCAGTATTTT	CASSTLAGGGTDTQYF
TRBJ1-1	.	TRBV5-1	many	TGCGCCAGCAGCCTACGACAGAAGAACACTGAAGCTTTCTTT	CASSLRQKNTEAFF
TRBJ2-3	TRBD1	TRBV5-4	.	TGTGCCAGCAGCCGACAGGGGGCGCGGGTAGATACGCAGTATTTT	CASSRQGARVDTQYF
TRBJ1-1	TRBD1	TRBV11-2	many	TGTGCCAGCAGCTCCCAAGGCGGGACAGAGCGCACTGAAGCTTTCTTT	CASSSQGGTERTEAFF
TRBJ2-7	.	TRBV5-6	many	TGTGCCAGCAGCTTGGGCGTGGGTCGCTACGAGCAGTACTTC	CASSLGVGRYEQYF
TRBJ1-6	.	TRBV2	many	TGTGCCAGCAGTTCACTTTCTAATTCACCCCTCCACTTT	CASSSLSNSPLHF
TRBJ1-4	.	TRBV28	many	TGTGCCAGCAGCTCAGGGTCAACTAATGAAAAACTGTTTTTT	CASSSGSTNEKLFF
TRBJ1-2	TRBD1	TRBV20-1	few	TGCAGTGCCATACCTACGGGGGCAGGGGGTTCCTATGGCTACACCTTC	CSAIPTGAGGSYGYTF
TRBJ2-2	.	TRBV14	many	TGTGCCAGCAGCCAAGAGGGTGCAGGCACCGGGGAGCTGTTTTTT	CASSQEGAGTGELFF
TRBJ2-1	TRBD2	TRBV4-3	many	TGCGCCAGCAGCCAAGATCCTTGGAGCGGGGGGGCTCTGAATGAGCAGTTCTTC	CASSQDPWSGGALNEQFF
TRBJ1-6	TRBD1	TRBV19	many	TGTGCCAGTAGCTATGGGACAGAGAATTCACCCCTCCACTTT	CASSYGTENSPLHF
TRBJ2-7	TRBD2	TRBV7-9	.	TGTGCCAGCAGCTGGACTAGCGGGGGCAGCTCCTACGAGCAGTACTTC	CASSWTSGGSSYEQYF
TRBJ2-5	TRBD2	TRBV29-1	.	TGCAGCGCGGGGACTAGCGGGGACCCGAGGCAGTACTTC	CSAGTSGDPRQYF
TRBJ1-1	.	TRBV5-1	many	TGCGCCAGCAGCGAATTCGGGACCCCGAACACTGAAGCTTTCTTT	CASSEFGTPNTEAFF
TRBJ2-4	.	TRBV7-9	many	TGTGCCAGCAGCTCTTTATTGGGTTCCAAAAACATTCAGTACTTC	CASSSLLGSKNIQYF
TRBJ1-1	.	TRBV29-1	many	TGCAGCGTAGCCCCCTGGGGGGCCGGCACTGAAGCTTTCTTT	CSVAPWGAGTEAFF
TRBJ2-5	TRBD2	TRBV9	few	TGTGCCAGCAGCGTAGGCATTAGCGGGGGGGCGGGAGAGACCCAGTACTTC	CASSVGISGGAGETQYF
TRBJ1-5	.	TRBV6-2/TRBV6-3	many	TGTGCCAGCAGTCCCAGCTACAATCAGCCCCAGCATTTT	CASSPSYNQPQHF
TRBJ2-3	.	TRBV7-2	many	TGTGCCAGCAGCTTAAGGCGGCGACCCACAGATACGCAGTATTTT	CASSLRRRPTDTQYF
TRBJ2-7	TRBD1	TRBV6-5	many	TGTGCCAGCAGTTGGGGACAGGGCTACGAGCAGTACTTC	CASSWGQGYEQYF
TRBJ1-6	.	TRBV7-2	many	TGTGCCAGCAGCCTCTGGGTGCTGCCGGGCTCCGATAGAGATAATAATTCACCCCTCCACTTT	CASSLWVLPGSDRDNNSPLHF
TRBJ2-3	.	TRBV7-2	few	TGTGCCAGCAGCTCCAACTTCCCGGACACGCAGTATTTT	CASSSNFPDTQYF
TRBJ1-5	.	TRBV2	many	TGTGCCAGCAGTGAACAGAATACGCCCCAGCATTTT	CASSEQNTPQHF
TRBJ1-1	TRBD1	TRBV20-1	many	TGCAGTGCTAGGAGGACAGGGGACACTGAAGCTTTCTTT	CSARRTGDTEAFF
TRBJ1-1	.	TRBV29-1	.	TGCAGCGTTGAATTCCTGGTGAACACTGAAGCTTTCTTT	CSVEFLVNTEAFF